The rows below give T cell receptor beta chains drawn from one sample of a study of cytomegalovirus exposure and HLA in healthy donors. Clones were sequenced by immunoSEQ multiplex PCR, and TCRdb holds only the in-frame ones, with some missing. Among 100,000 to 150,000 clones listed, approximately 70% were seen once. Material: PBMCs. These receptors all come from a woman aged 60-70 years in good health and CMV-seropositive. CDR3s leave out the opening cysteine and the closing phenylalanine or tryptophan. The order of the fields is J gene, V gene, CDR3 protein.

j_gene: TRBJ1-4
v_gene: TRBV9
CDR3aa: ASSVQGRGTNEKLF

j_gene: TRBJ1-2
v_gene: TRBV11-2
CDR3aa: ASSPPGMRGYT

j_gene: TRBJ2-5
v_gene: TRBV18
CDR3aa: ASSPRIASGEAETQY

j_gene: TRBJ2-2
v_gene: TRBV10-2
CDR3aa: ASRGQEFGELF

j_gene: TRBJ1-1
v_gene: TRBV27
CDR3aa: ATHPRLGRKAF

j_gene: TRBJ2-3
v_gene: TRBV20-1
CDR3aa: SASQGDTQY

j_gene: TRBJ1-1
v_gene: TRBV5-1
CDR3aa: ASSLTGGVNTEAF

j_gene: TRBJ2-5
v_gene: TRBV9
CDR3aa: ASSVSGQGSGETQY

j_gene: TRBJ2-7
v_gene: TRBV18
CDR3aa: ASSPPGTGGAEQY

j_gene: TRBJ1-1
v_gene: TRBV7-3
CDR3aa: ASSLGGGAGGTEAF

j_gene: TRBJ1-2
v_gene: TRBV19
CDR3aa: ASSIRDRAYGYT

j_gene: TRBJ2-7
v_gene: TRBV11-2
CDR3aa: ASSLGTGSYEQY

j_gene: TRBJ2-3
v_gene: TRBV5-6
CDR3aa: ASSLASSGAQY

j_gene: TRBJ2-2
v_gene: TRBV29-1
CDR3aa: SVSQGSGELF

j_gene: TRBJ1-1
v_gene: TRBV5-1
CDR3aa: ASSIQGPGEAF

j_gene: TRBJ2-3
v_gene: TRBV9
CDR3aa: ASSVGTSGTDTQY

j_gene: TRBJ1-1
v_gene: TRBV27
CDR3aa: ASSLGLNTEAF

j_gene: TRBJ2-7
v_gene: TRBV27
CDR3aa: ASSLYRDTPEQY

j_gene: TRBJ1-1
v_gene: TRBV6-5
CDR3aa: ASSYGGGVNTEAF

j_gene: TRBJ1-2
v_gene: TRBV4-1
CDR3aa: ASSPRGTAYGYT

j_gene: TRBJ1-4
v_gene: TRBV10-3
CDR3aa: AISRTASNEKLF

j_gene: TRBJ1-6
v_gene: TRBV5-1
CDR3aa: ASSQLQGRNSPLH

j_gene: TRBJ1-6
v_gene: TRBV5-5
CDR3aa: ASTSTWNSPLH

j_gene: TRBJ2-1
v_gene: TRBV4-2
CDR3aa: ASAARAGDYNEQF

j_gene: TRBJ2-1
v_gene: TRBV7-3
CDR3aa: ASTGGNNEQF

j_gene: TRBJ2-1
v_gene: TRBV2
CDR3aa: ATGTSGYNEQF

j_gene: TRBJ2-7
v_gene: TRBV27
CDR3aa: ASSSSYEQY

j_gene: TRBJ1-2
v_gene: TRBV20-1
CDR3aa: SARGGGGYT

j_gene: -
v_gene: TRBV5-1
CDR3aa: ASSFDPGQVNYEQY

j_gene: TRBJ2-5
v_gene: TRBV11-2
CDR3aa: ASSPQGGETQY

j_gene: TRBJ1-2
v_gene: TRBV7-8
CDR3aa: ASSFSQGHGYT

j_gene: TRBJ2-3
v_gene: TRBV4-1
CDR3aa: ASSHPGGADTQY

j_gene: TRBJ1-4
v_gene: TRBV7-2
CDR3aa: ASSLGTAKGTNEKLF

j_gene: TRBJ1-4
v_gene: TRBV6-5
CDR3aa: ASSNGQLANEKLF

j_gene: TRBJ2-4
v_gene: TRBV9
CDR3aa: ASSGQGSKNIQY

j_gene: TRBJ1-3
v_gene: TRBV7-9
CDR3aa: ASSSIGTNSGNTIY

j_gene: TRBJ1-2
v_gene: TRBV6-5
CDR3aa: ASSYSYYGAYGYT

j_gene: TRBJ1-2
v_gene: TRBV10-1
CDR3aa: ASSEGSFNYGYT

j_gene: TRBJ1-2
v_gene: TRBV6-1
CDR3aa: ATSRTGIPGGYT

j_gene: TRBJ2-5
v_gene: TRBV7-3
CDR3aa: ASSLTTGAQETQY

j_gene: TRBJ2-3
v_gene: TRBV7-2
CDR3aa: ASSLARRGAGDTQY

j_gene: TRBJ2-1
v_gene: TRBV5-1
CDR3aa: ASSTRTSGGIYNEQF

j_gene: TRBJ1-4
v_gene: TRBV19
CDR3aa: ASSPGALENEKLF

j_gene: TRBJ1-1
v_gene: TRBV11-2
CDR3aa: ASSHGGGGRTEAF

j_gene: TRBJ1-5
v_gene: TRBV2
CDR3aa: ASSPQGMNQPQH

j_gene: TRBJ1-4
v_gene: TRBV7-9
CDR3aa: ASSRRWGGEGTNEKLF

j_gene: TRBJ1-2
v_gene: TRBV6-5
CDR3aa: ASSPRGGAYGYT

j_gene: TRBJ1-2
v_gene: TRBV4-1
CDR3aa: ASSQGPPQGGLYYGYT

j_gene: TRBJ2-1
v_gene: TRBV5-1
CDR3aa: ASSLASGVNNEQF

j_gene: TRBJ1-2
v_gene: TRBV9
CDR3aa: ASSVAQGYGYT

j_gene: TRBJ2-7
v_gene: TRBV5-6
CDR3aa: ASSPGGYRGEQY

j_gene: TRBJ1-2
v_gene: TRBV6-5
CDR3aa: ASSYDAGRQGYT

j_gene: TRBJ2-4
v_gene: TRBV29-1
CDR3aa: SVEGGTRKNIQY

j_gene: TRBJ2-1
v_gene: TRBV6-5
CDR3aa: ASSYSLAGSYNEQF